Listed below are T cell receptor beta chains from one sample, sequenced in a study of beta chain features in type 1 diabetes. TCRdb's table, derived via immunoSEQ multiplex PCR, lists solely in-frame clones and lacks some. The repertoire holds hundreds of thousands of clones, with around a sixth as singletons. The sequenced sample was naive CD4+ T cells from blood. These TCRs come from a man between 18 and 29 years old in good health. Both conserved end residues are part of each CDR3. Fields, in order: J gene, clone size, V gene, D gene, CDR3 protein, CDR3 DNA. A D gene is named only where the DNA matches it firmly. Only part of the rows carry a size: once, few, many, or a class if the clone is expanded.

TRBJ2-1 few TRBV15 . CATSRERGRMSGEQFF TGTGCCACCAGCAGAGAACGCGGCAGGATGTCGGGTGAGCAGTTCTTC
TRBJ1-3 . TRBV18 . CASSPDYGNTIYF TGTGCCAGCTCACCGGATTATGGAAACACCATATATTTT
TRBJ2-3 few TRBV2 TRBD2 CASNEGLAGVITTGTQYF TGTGCCAGCAATGAGGGTTTAGCGGGAGTTATCACCACTGGTACGCAGTATTTT
TRBJ2-5 few TRBV7-2 TRBD2 CASSLVGTSGGETQYF TGTGCCAGCAGCTTAGTAGGGACTAGCGGGGGAGAGACCCAGTACTTC
TRBJ1-1 few TRBV29-1 . CSVVRGAVQAFF TGCAGCGTTGTACGGGGGGCAGTCCAAGCTTTCTTT
TRBJ2-7 few TRBV28 . CASIDGYRDSYEQYF TGTGCCAGCATTGATGGGTACAGGGACTCCTACGAGCAGTACTTC
TRBJ2-3 . TRBV28 TRBD2 CASRGTSRSTDTQYF TGTGCCAGCAGGGGGACTAGCCGAAGCACAGATACGCAGTATTTT
TRBJ2-1 few TRBV9 TRBD2 CASSVQASGRLNEQFF TGTGCCAGCAGCGTACAGGCTAGCGGGAGACTCAATGAGCAGTTCTTC
TRBJ2-4 . TRBV18 . CASSPPRGPDAKNIQYF TGTGCCAGCTCACCACCTAGAGGGCCTGATGCCAAAAACATTCAGTACTTC
TRBJ1-2 few TRBV19 . CASTPTRGGGYTF TGTGCCAGTACCCCGACCAGGGGAGGAGGCTACACCTTC
TRBJ2-1 few TRBV5-4 . CASSLRGTEQFF TGTGCCAGCAGCTTGCGGGGGACAGAGCAGTTCTTC
TRBJ2-3 few TRBV7-9 . CASSQTPDTQYF TGTGCCAGCAGTCAGACCCCAGATACGCAGTATTTT
TRBJ2-1 few TRBV28 TRBD2 CASRQAGGAYNEQFF TGTGCCAGTCGACAAGCGGGAGGGGCATACAATGAGCAGTTCTTC
TRBJ2-4 . TRBV7-2 TRBD1 CASSSSQGLSYIQYF TGTGCCAGCAGCTCGTCACAGGGGTTAAGTTACATTCAGTACTTC